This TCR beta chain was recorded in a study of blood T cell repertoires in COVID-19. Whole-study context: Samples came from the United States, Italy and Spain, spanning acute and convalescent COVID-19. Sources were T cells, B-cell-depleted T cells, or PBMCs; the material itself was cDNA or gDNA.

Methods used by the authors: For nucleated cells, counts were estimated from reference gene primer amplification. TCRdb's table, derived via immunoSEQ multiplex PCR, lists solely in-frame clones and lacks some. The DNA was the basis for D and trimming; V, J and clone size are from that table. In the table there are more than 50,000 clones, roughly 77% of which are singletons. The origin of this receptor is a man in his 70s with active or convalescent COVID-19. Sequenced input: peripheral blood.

The CDR3 DNA reads TGTGCCAGCAGCACGGACAGGGGCTACGAGCAGTACTTC. This sequence encodes CASSTDRGYEQYF. The chain is built from TRBV7-3 and TRBJ2-7, with 9 bases aligning to TRBD1. Germline trimming cut 5 bases from V and 3 bases from J; bases unmatched to any gene: 2. Germline V gives CDR1 SGHTA, CDR2 FQGTGA. The CDR3 extends over 13 amino acids.